The clone carrying this T cell receptor beta chain was seen only a few times. The sample comes from a study of cytomegalovirus exposure and HLA in healthy donors. Both 60 Vbeta primers and 13 Jbeta primers went into the PCR. Clones were read by immunoSEQ multiplex PCR, and TCRdb kept only the in-frame ones, dropping some. This table has about 69,000 clones, roughly 76% appearing once. The receptor comes from a young man in good health and CMV-seronegative. The source material was PBMCs.

The CDR3 nucleotides are TGCGCCAGCAGCCAAGAGCTCAACAGGGGGGATTATAATTCACCCCTCCACTTT. This codes for CASSQELNRGDYNSPLHF. The J gene is TRBJ1-6, the V gene TRBV4-3; 8 nucleotides match TRBD1. V lost 0 bases, J lost 4 bases, and 8 bases stayed unmatched. This CDR3 is 18 amino acids long. From germline, CDR1 is LGHNA and CDR2 YSLEER.